The source of this T cell receptor (beta chain) is a study of blood T cell repertoires in COVID-19. Study summary: COVID-19 samples from acute and convalescent phases originated in the United States, Italy and Spain. Sample material is recorded as cDNA or gDNA derived from T cells, B-cell-depleted T cells, or PBMCs.

Authors' processing steps: By means of reference gene primer amplification, nucleated cell counts were estimated. TCRdb's copy holds only in-frame clones and misses some; the assay was immunoSEQ multiplex PCR. V and J calls plus clone size are reproduced from that table; the DNA served to infer D and trimming. The table has 250,000 to 350,000 clones, 70% to 90% seen once. The CDR3 consists of 15 residues. Between the trimmed V and J ends, which lost 0 bases and 0 bases, there was a span of 8 bases. Per germline, CDR1 SGHTA and CDR2 FQGNSA. The rearrangement links TRBV7-2 to TRBJ1-2, with D possibly TRBD1 on 6 matching bases. Sequenced material: peripheral blood. This TCR came from a woman aged 60-75 years with acute or convalescent COVID-19. The DNA for the CDR3 is TGTGCCAGCAGCTTAGCGGACAGATCTAACTATGGCTACACCTTC. Protein sequence: CASSLADRSNYGYTF.